The present T cell receptor (beta chain) was sequenced within a study of cytomegalovirus exposure and HLA in healthy donors. General observations from the study: Looking again later, the authors saw that most CMV-associated TCR beta chains seemed HLA-restricted.

CDR1 is MNHNS, CDR2 SASEGT, per germline. Trimming removed 1 base at V and 6 bases at J, with 7 bases between. CDR3 size: 12 residues. The PCR had 60 Vbeta and 13 Jbeta primers. The table came from immunoSEQ multiplex PCR; TCRdb's copy has only in-frame clones and leaves some out. The sample records 140,000 or so clones, about four fifths being singletons. About this clone itself: The target antigen is unknown.

This rearrangement joins TRBV6-1 to TRBJ2-7, with no clear D. The specimen was PBMCs. The TCR originated in a woman in her thirties or forties in good health and CMV-seropositive. CDR3 coding DNA: TGTGCCAGCAGTGAAGGCGGTTCCGAGCAGTACTTC. Protein: CASSEGGSEQYF.